Listed below are T cell receptor beta chains from one sample, sequenced in a study of regulatory T cells in long-lasting Graves disease. TCRdb analysed the multiplex PCR reads with MiXCR anew, one entry per CDR3 protein. The data show approximately 350,000 distinct CDR3 sequences, about 23% seen once. The specimen comprised peripheral blood mononuclear cells (PBMCs), sampled when the disease was refractory, from a patient treated with antithyroid drugs. The source is a woman in her 40s with Graves disease. Both conserved end residues are part of each CDR3. Each record gives: V gene, clone size, D gene, J gene, CDR3 DNA, CDR3 protein. The D gene is left open where the match is weak. The size entry is marked missing in some rows and otherwise reads once, few, many or a size class.

v_call: TRBV12-3/TRBV12-4; clone_size: few; d_call: .; j_call: TRBJ1-2; cdr3_nt: TGTGCCAGCAGTTTTGCTGGGGCGGGTGGCTACACCTTC; cdr3_aa: CASSFAGAGGYTF
v_call: TRBV29-1; clone_size: .; d_call: .; j_call: TRBJ1-2; cdr3_nt: TGCAGCGTTGAACAGGGCTACTATGGCTACACCTTC; cdr3_aa: CSVEQGYYGYTF
v_call: TRBV7-8; clone_size: many; d_call: .; j_call: TRBJ1-5; cdr3_nt: TGTGCCAGCAGTTTAGCCGGCCCGAATCAGCCCCAGCATTTT; cdr3_aa: CASSLAGPNQPQHF
v_call: TRBV20-1; clone_size: few; d_call: TRBD1; j_call: TRBJ2-2; cdr3_nt: TGCAGTGCCTGGACAGGAGTGAACACCGGGGAGCTGTTTTTT; cdr3_aa: CSAWTGVNTGELFF
v_call: TRBV2; clone_size: many; d_call: TRBD1; j_call: TRBJ1-4; cdr3_nt: TGTGCCAGCAGTGATGTCCCGGGACAGGGTCGACTGTTTTTT; cdr3_aa: CASSDVPGQGRLFF
v_call: TRBV20-1; clone_size: many; d_call: TRBD1; j_call: TRBJ2-7; cdr3_nt: TGCAGTGCTAGTGGGACAGGGTCCTATAGCGAGCAGTACTTC; cdr3_aa: CSASGTGSYSEQYF
v_call: TRBV7-8; clone_size: many; d_call: .; j_call: TRBJ2-2; cdr3_nt: TGTGCCAGCAGGTTCCGGGGCTCGATCGGGGAGCTGTTTTTT; cdr3_aa: CASRFRGSIGELFF
v_call: TRBV6-5; clone_size: few; d_call: .; j_call: TRBJ1-1; cdr3_nt: TGTGCCAGCAGTTCCCAGATGAACACTGAAGCTTTCTTT; cdr3_aa: CASSSQMNTEAFF
v_call: TRBV9; clone_size: many; d_call: .; j_call: TRBJ1-5; cdr3_nt: TGTGCCAGCAGCGTAGACCCCGGGGCCCGCCAGCCCCAGCATTTT; cdr3_aa: CASSVDPGARQPQHF
v_call: TRBV5-1; clone_size: .; d_call: .; j_call: TRBJ1-2; cdr3_nt: TGCGCCAGCAGCTTCCCAGGGGATTCCTATGGCTACACCTTC; cdr3_aa: CASSFPGDSYGYTF
v_call: TRBV19; clone_size: .; d_call: .; j_call: TRBJ2-7; cdr3_nt: TGTGCCAGTAGTATTCTCCCCTTTAGACAGCCGACCTACGAGCAGTACTTC; cdr3_aa: CASSILPFRQPTYEQYF
v_call: TRBV28; clone_size: few; d_call: TRBD2; j_call: TRBJ2-1; cdr3_nt: TGTGCCAGCAGTTCGCGTGGTTCTAGCGGTGTTAGTGGACGGCAGTTCTTC; cdr3_aa: CASSSRGSSGVSGRQFF
v_call: TRBV18; clone_size: .; d_call: TRBD1; j_call: TRBJ1-4; cdr3_nt: TGTGCCAGCTCACCACAATCTACAGGGGCAAGGGAAGGGTCCAAAAAACTGTTTTTT; cdr3_aa: CASSPQSTGAREGSKKLFF
v_call: TRBV5-1; clone_size: few; d_call: .; j_call: TRBJ1-2; cdr3_nt: TGCGCCAGCGCCCCCAGGATCGAAGGGGCTAACTATGGCTACACCTTC; cdr3_aa: CASAPRIEGANYGYTF
v_call: TRBV27; clone_size: .; d_call: TRBD2; j_call: TRBJ2-3; cdr3_nt: TGTGCCAGCAGTTTATGGCGGGGGAGCACAGATACGCAGTATTTT; cdr3_aa: CASSLWRGSTDTQYF
v_call: TRBV2; clone_size: once; d_call: .; j_call: TRBJ2-5; cdr3_nt: TGTGCCAGCAGCGATGGACAGTACCAAGAGACCCAGTACTTC; cdr3_aa: CASSDGQYQETQYF
v_call: TRBV15; clone_size: many; d_call: .; j_call: TRBJ2-5; cdr3_nt: TGTGCCACCTCAAACTGGAGGGAAGAGACCCAGTACTTC; cdr3_aa: CATSNWREETQYF
v_call: TRBV12-3/TRBV12-4; clone_size: .; d_call: TRBD2; j_call: TRBJ2-5; cdr3_nt: TGTGCCAGCAGTTTCGGGCAGGGAGGGGAGACCCAGTACTTC; cdr3_aa: CASSFGQGGETQYF
v_call: TRBV28; clone_size: many; d_call: TRBD2; j_call: TRBJ2-7; cdr3_nt: TGTGCCAGCAGTGGGGGACTAGCGGTATCCCCCTACGAGCAGTACTTC; cdr3_aa: CASSGGLAVSPYEQYF
v_call: TRBV12-3/TRBV12-4; clone_size: many; d_call: .; j_call: TRBJ1-2; cdr3_nt: TGTGCCAGCAGCTTTAGACGGGGAAGGAACTATGGCTACACCTTC; cdr3_aa: CASSFRRGRNYGYTF
v_call: TRBV12-3/TRBV12-4; clone_size: many; d_call: .; j_call: TRBJ2-5; cdr3_nt: TGTGCCAGCAGTCACTCGGGACTTAGATACGAGACCCAGTACTTC; cdr3_aa: CASSHSGLRYETQYF
v_call: TRBV5-1; clone_size: .; d_call: TRBD2; j_call: TRBJ2-1; cdr3_nt: TGCGCCAGCAGCTTGGCGGACGGGAGGATCGATGAGCAGTTCTTC; cdr3_aa: CASSLADGRIDEQFF
v_call: TRBV19; clone_size: few; d_call: TRBD1; j_call: TRBJ2-2; cdr3_nt: TGTGCCAGTATTCGCTCCCCGGGACAGGGGGCGGGGACGAACACCGGGGAGCTGTTTTTT; cdr3_aa: CASIRSPGQGAGTNTGELFF
v_call: TRBV29-1; clone_size: many; d_call: .; j_call: TRBJ2-2; cdr3_nt: TGCAGCGTTGCCCAGACAGTGAACACCGGGGAGCTGTTTTTT; cdr3_aa: CSVAQTVNTGELFF
v_call: TRBV20-1; clone_size: .; d_call: TRBD2; j_call: TRBJ2-7; cdr3_nt: TGCAGTGCTAGAGAGATCCGCCGGGAGGGACCCTACGAGCAGTACTTC; cdr3_aa: CSAREIRREGPYEQYF
v_call: TRBV29-1; clone_size: many; d_call: .; j_call: TRBJ1-2; cdr3_nt: TGCAGCGTTGTCGGGGGGGCCGACCGGTATGGCTACACCTTC; cdr3_aa: CSVVGGADRYGYTF
v_call: TRBV29-1; clone_size: .; d_call: .; j_call: TRBJ1-1; cdr3_nt: TGCAGCGTCCGGGGGATGAACACTGAAGCTCTCTTT; cdr3_aa: CSVRGMNTEALF
v_call: TRBV16; clone_size: .; d_call: TRBD1; j_call: TRBJ2-7; cdr3_nt: TGTGCCAGCAGCCCACGACCAAAACAGGGGGCAAGGTCCTACGAGCAGTACTTC; cdr3_aa: CASSPRPKQGARSYEQYF
v_call: TRBV9; clone_size: .; d_call: .; j_call: TRBJ2-5; cdr3_nt: TGTGCCAGCAGCCCTCTACTGCAGGGAGAAGTGGAGACCCAGTACTTC; cdr3_aa: CASSPLLQGEVETQYF